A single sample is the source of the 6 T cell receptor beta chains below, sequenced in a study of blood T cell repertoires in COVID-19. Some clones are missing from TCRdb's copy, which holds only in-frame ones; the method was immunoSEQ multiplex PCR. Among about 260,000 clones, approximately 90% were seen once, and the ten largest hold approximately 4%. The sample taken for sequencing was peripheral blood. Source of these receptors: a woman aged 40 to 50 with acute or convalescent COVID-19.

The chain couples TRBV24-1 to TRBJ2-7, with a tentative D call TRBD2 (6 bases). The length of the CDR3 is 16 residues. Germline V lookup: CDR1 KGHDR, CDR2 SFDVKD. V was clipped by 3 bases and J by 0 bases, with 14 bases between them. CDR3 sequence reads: CATSDAGTSSSYEQYV. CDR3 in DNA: TGTGCCACCAGTGATGCCGGGACTTCTAGCTCCTACGAGCAGTACGTC.

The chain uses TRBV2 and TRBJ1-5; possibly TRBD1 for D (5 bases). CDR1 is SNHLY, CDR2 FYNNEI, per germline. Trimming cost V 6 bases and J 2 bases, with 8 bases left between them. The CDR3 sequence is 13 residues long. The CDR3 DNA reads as TGTGCCAGCAGAGGGGAGGGCAATCAGCCCCAGCATTTT. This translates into CASRGEGNQPQHF.

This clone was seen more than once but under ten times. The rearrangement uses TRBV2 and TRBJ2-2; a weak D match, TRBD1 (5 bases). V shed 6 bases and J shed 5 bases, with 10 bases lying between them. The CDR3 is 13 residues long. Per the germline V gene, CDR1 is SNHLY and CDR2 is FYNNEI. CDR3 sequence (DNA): TGTGCCAGCAGCTTAAGGGGTACCGGGGAGCTGTTTTTT. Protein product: CASSLRGTGELFF. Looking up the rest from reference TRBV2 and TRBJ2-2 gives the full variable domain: EPEVTQTPSHQVTQMGQEVILRCVPISNHLYFYWYRQILGQKVEFLVSFYNNEISEKSEIFDDQFSVERPDGSNFTLKIRSTKLEDSAMYFCASSLRGTGELFFGEGSRLTVL.

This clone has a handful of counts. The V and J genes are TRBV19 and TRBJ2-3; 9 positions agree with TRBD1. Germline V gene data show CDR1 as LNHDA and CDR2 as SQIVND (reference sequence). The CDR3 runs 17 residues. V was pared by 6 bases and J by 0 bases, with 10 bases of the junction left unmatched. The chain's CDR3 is CASRPTGGRHSTDTQYF. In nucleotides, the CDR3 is TGTGCCAGTAGACCGACAGGGGGACGTCATAGCACAGATACGCAGTATTTT.

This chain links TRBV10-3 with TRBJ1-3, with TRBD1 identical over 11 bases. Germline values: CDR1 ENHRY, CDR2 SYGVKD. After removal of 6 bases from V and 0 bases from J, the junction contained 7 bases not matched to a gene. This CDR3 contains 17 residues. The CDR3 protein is CAIRQGTGGNSGNTIYF. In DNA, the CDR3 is TGTGCCATCAGGCAGGGGACAGGGGGTAACTCTGGAAACACCATATATTTT.

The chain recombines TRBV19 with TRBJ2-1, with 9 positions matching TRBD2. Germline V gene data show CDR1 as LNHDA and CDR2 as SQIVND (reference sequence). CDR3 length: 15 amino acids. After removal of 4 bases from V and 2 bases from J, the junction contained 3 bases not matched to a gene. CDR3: CASSKGGGAYNEQFF. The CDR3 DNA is TGTGCCAGTAGTAAAGGCGGGGGGGCCTACAATGAGCAGTTCTTC.